The 26 T cell receptor beta chains below all came from one sample that was sequenced in a study of regulatory T cells in long-lasting Graves disease. Time point indicated: persistent/refractory GD, antithyroid drugs over 5 years with positive TRAb. PBMC-derived RNA was used for the TCR library. In building TCR beta libraries, iRepertoire HTBI primers were used together with Arm-PCR of CDR3 regions. MiXCR, run by TCRdb on the multiplex PCR reads, gives a single entry per CDR3 protein. The top ten clones hold about 56% of a sample with about 310,000 distinct CDR3 sequences, under 25% of them seen once. The material was peripheral blood mononuclear cells (PBMCs), obtained when the disease was refractory, from a patient treated with antithyroid drugs. These receptors were taken from a female donor with Graves disease.

In its sample, this clonotype was seen a few times. V usage is TRBV7-9 and J usage is TRBJ2-5, with D possibly matching TRBD2 (6 bases). This CDR3 spans 14 amino acids. Germline lookup yields CDR1 SEHNR and CDR2 FQNEAQ (reference sequence). Trimming took 4 bases from V and 1 from J, leaving 10 bases between them. The CDR3 DNA follows: TGTGCCAGCAGCTCTACCGGGAGCCAAGAGACCCAGTACTTC. This encodes CASSSTGSQETQYF.

This clonotype was seen only once. Given a far larger clone just one base away, this is likely a sequencing read error. The CDR3 nucleotides are TGTGCCAGCAGCCCGCTAGCGGCGATAGCCAAAAACATTCAGCACTTC. Translating gives CASSPLAAIAKNIQHF. The V call is TRBV7-2, the J call TRBJ2-4; 7 nucleotides align to TRBD2. CDR1 is SGHTA and CDR2 is FQGNSA in the germline V gene. The CDR3 has 16 amino acids.

V and J are TRBV29-1 and TRBJ1-2; perhaps TRBD1 as D (5 bases). CDR3 size: 16 residues. Trimming stripped 2 bases from V and 7 bases from J, with 23 bases between. Germline lookup yields CDR1 SQVTM and CDR2 ANQGSEA. In DNA form, the CDR3 reads TGCAGCGTTGAATATGGCCAGGGAGCCCTGGGGAGTGGCTACACCTTC. Amino acids: CSVEYGQGALGSGYTF. Full variable domain (outside the CDR3, taken from reference TRBV29-1 and TRBJ1-2): SAVISQKPSRDICQRGTSLTIQCQVDSQVTMMFWYRQQPGQSLTLIATANQGSEATYESGFVIDKFPISRPNLTFSTLTVSNMSPEDSSIYLCSVEYGQGALGSGYTFGSGTRLTVV.

The chain uses TRBV20-1 and TRBJ2-1; 9 nucleotides align to TRBD2. With V trimmed by 3 bases and J by 2 bases, 11 bases remained unmatched. CDR1 is DFQATT, CDR2 SNEGSKA, per germline (reference sequence). This CDR3 is built from 17 residues. The CDR3 DNA is TGCAGTGCTAGTGGGTCTGGCGGGAGGGTTACCTACAATGAGCAGTTCTTC. As protein: CSASGSGGRVTYNEQFF.

This rearrangement joins TRBV7-2 to TRBJ1-1; D is unclear. V lost 4 bases and J lost 3, with 12 bases in between. This CDR3 comprises 14 residues. Looked up from germline, CDR1 is SGHTA and CDR2 is FQGNSA. Written as DNA, the CDR3 is TGTGCCAGCAGCTCCCTGGGCCAAGACACTGAAGCTTTCTTT. Protein sequence: CASSSLGQDTEAFF. The full variable domain, with the rest looked up from reference TRBV7-2 and TRBJ1-1, is GAGVSQSPSNKVTEKGKDVELRCDPISGHTALYWYRQSLGQGLEFLIYFQGNSAPDKSGLPSDRFSAERTGGSVSTLTIQRTQQEDSAVYLCASSSLGQDTEAFFGQGTRLTVV.

This clonotype showed up just a few times. V gene TRBV13 combines with J gene TRBJ1-1; unclear D gene. Germline V gene data show CDR1 as PRHDT and CDR2 as FYEKMQ (reference sequence). The CDR3 loop spans 13 amino acids. Trimming cost V 3 bases and J 8 bases, with 13 bases left between them. The DNA of the CDR3 is TGTGCCAGCAGCTTTGGTCAGTCCGCCGAAGCTTTCTTT. Translation gives CASSFGQSAEAFF.

This clonotype was detected ten times or more. The chain carries TRBV6-1 and TRBJ2-2; 11 bases line up with TRBD2. The CDR3 is 15 amino acids. Unmatched junction bases numbered 7, after V lost 8 bases and J lost 5 bases. Germline V gives CDR1 MNHNS, CDR2 SASEGT. CDR3 sequence (DNA): TGTGCCAGCCAACTAGCGGGAGTAGTAACCGGGGAGCTGTTTTTT. Encoded protein: CASQLAGVVTGELFF.

This clonotype was observed many times. The chain carries TRBV12-3 or TRBV12-4 and TRBJ1-5, with D possibly being TRBD1 (5 bases). The CDR3 extends over 14 amino acids. V was shortened by 4 bases and J by 7 bases, with 14 bases between the two germline ends. CDR3 coding DNA: TGTGCCAGCAGTTCGGGGCCTCCGGGGCAGCCCCAGCATTTT. Protein: CASSSGPPGQPQHF.

This clonotype appeared many times. The V call is TRBV10-3, the J call TRBJ2-6; TRBD2 matches at 7 bases. Germline V gives CDR1 ENHRY, CDR2 SYGVKD. The CDR3 covers 15 residues. The V gene end was trimmed by 8 bases and the J gene end by 0 bases; junction bases not matched to a gene: 4. The CDR3 sequence: CAIAGGSSGANVLTF. Written as DNA, the CDR3 is TGTGCCATCGCCGGGGGGAGCTCTGGGGCCAACGTCCTGACTTTC.

In this sample, this clonotype turned up many times. The CDR3: CASKLLSPGELFF. The CDR3 nucleotides read TGTGCCAGCAAACTTCTCAGCCCCGGGGAGCTGTTTTTT. This chain uses TRBV2 with TRBJ2-2; D not certain. CDR3 length equals 13 residues. V lost 7 bases to trimming and J lost 6 bases, with 12 bases between them. Germline V gene sequence: CDR1 SNHLY, CDR2 FYNNEI.

The chain links TRBV5-5 to TRBJ1-4, with 7 bases aligning to TRBD1. Germline-derived CDR1 and CDR2 are SGHKS and YYEKEE (reference sequence). Trimming took 0 bases from V and 4 from J; bases not matched to a gene: 6. The CDR3 has 16 residues. CDR3 coding DNA: TGTGCCAGCAGCTTGGCTCTGGACAGGAGTAATGAAAAACTGTTTTTT. Translation: CASSLALDRSNEKLFF. Complete variable domain (other parts from reference TRBV5-5 and TRBJ1-4): DAGVTQSPTHLIKTRGQQVTLRCSPISGHKSVSWYQQVLGQGPQFIFQYYEKEERGRGNFPDRFSARQFPNYSSELNVNALLLGDSALYLCASSLALDRSNEKLFFGSGTQLSVL.

As to this clonotype: Relative to the germline gene, one junction end is altered; a read error may explain this. The chain joins TRBV7-9 to TRBJ2-7, with TRBD1 matching over 7 bases. CDR1 SEHNR and CDR2 FQNEAQ come from the germline V gene (reference sequence). This CDR3 contains 13 residues. The CDR3 loop reads CANSLAAGGEQYF. The CDR3 nucleotides are TGTGCCAACAGCCTCGCGGCAGGGGGCGAGCAGTACTTC.

A few counts support this clonotype. CDR3 loop: CSATSAGGGAGELFF. CDR3 nucleotide sequence: TGCAGTGCTACATCGGCAGGGGGAGGTGCCGGGGAGCTGTTTTTT. V is TRBV20-1 and J is TRBJ2-2; weak D call: TRBD1 (7 bases). Germline CDR1 reads DFQATT; CDR2 reads SNEGSKA (reference sequence). Trimming took off 4 bases at V and 6 bases at J, with 18 bases between the two ends. The CDR3 covers 15 residues.

Ten or more counts support this clonotype. The chain combines TRBV11-2 with TRBJ2-5; D is unresolved. This CDR3 comprises 13 residues. In germline, CDR1 is SGHAT, CDR2 FQNNGV. The germline V and J ends were trimmed by 5 bases and 5 bases, with 12 bases remaining between them. The CDR3 bases are TGTGCCAGCAGCACGACCGATGGGGAGACCCAGTACTTC. Its protein product is CASSTTDGETQYF.

The V and J genes are TRBV5-1 and TRBJ2-1; TRBD2 matches 10 bases. The CDR3 is 14 amino acids. Per germline, CDR1 SGHRS and CDR2 YFSETQ. V lost 4 bases and J lost 5; bases outside the gene matches: 3. The CDR3, as DNA: TGCGCCAGCAGCCCCGGGACTAGCGACAATGAGCAGTTCTTC. Amino acids: CASSPGTSDNEQFF.

This clonotype showed up many times. The chain joins TRBV6-1 to TRBJ2-7, with 7 bases lining up with TRBD1. The V segment lost 6 bases and the J segment 1 base; nucleotides outside the gene matches: 6. Germline values: CDR1 MNHNS, CDR2 SASEGT. This CDR3 has 14 amino acids. The CDR3 coding sequence is TGTGCCAGCAGGCCCCAGGGGGAGTCCTACGAGCAGTACTTC. This encodes CASRPQGESYEQYF.

This clonotype was seen at least ten times. This chain connects TRBV29-1 to TRBJ2-5; perhaps TRBD1 as D (6 bases). Germline V gives CDR1 SQVTM, CDR2 ANQGSEA. Deletions cut 7 bases from V and 4 bases from J, with 16 bases between. This CDR3 is 13 amino acids long. Written as DNA, the CDR3 is TGCAGCGCAGTCACGGACAGTGTAGAGACCCAGTACTTC. Translation: CSAVTDSVETQYF.

At least ten counts were recorded for this clonotype. The chain joins TRBV6-2 or TRBV6-3 to TRBJ2-5; maybe TRBD2 (5 bases). Germline CDR1 MNHEY, CDR2 SVGEGT. Trimming left V 2 bases short and J 1 base short, with 14 bases between. There are 16 residues in the CDR3. The CDR3 nucleotides read TGTGCCAGCAGTTACGGGGTAACGGGAAGCCAAGAGACCCAGTACTTC. Protein sequence: CASSYGVTGSQETQYF.

This sequence joins TRBV7-2 and TRBJ2-2; D possibly corresponds to TRBD1 (5 bases). Germline CDR1 and CDR2: SGHTA and FQGNSA. V lost 5 bases and J 4 bases, leaving 17 bases between the germline ends. This CDR3 has 16 amino acids. This CDR3 is CASSRNSRGSTGELFF. Written as DNA, the CDR3 is TGTGCCAGCAGCCGCAACTCTAGGGGTTCCACCGGGGAGCTGTTTTTT.

The chain couples TRBV7-8 to TRBJ2-5; D gene unclear. Germline CDR1 is SGHVS and CDR2 is FQNEAQ. The CDR3 contains 13 residues. The ends were cut back, 7 bases at V and 2 bases at J, with 11 bases in the middle. The CDR3 region has the DNA TGTGCCAGCAACCGACTCAAACAAGAGACCCAGTACTTC. Amino acids: CASNRLKQETQYF.

The genes are TRBV27 and TRBJ1-1; a weak D match, TRBD1 (6 bases). The CDR3 has 14 amino acids. Germline-derived CDR1 and CDR2 are MNHEY and SMNVEV (reference sequence). The V and J ends lost 5 bases and 6 bases respectively, with 16 bases between them. As DNA, the CDR3 is TGTGCCAGCAGTCCCTCCCCAGGGGCTCCTGAAGCTTTCTTT. This translates into CASSPSPGAPEAFF.

This chain joins TRBV6-2 or TRBV6-3 and TRBJ2-2; D gene uncertain. Germline V gene lookup returns CDR1 MNHEY and CDR2 SVGEGT. V was clipped by 6 bases and J by 3 bases, with 20 bases between them. The CDR3 covers 17 residues. CDR3: CASRGRPVPSYTGELFF. The CDR3 DNA reads as TGTGCCAGCAGGGGTAGGCCTGTCCCCAGCTACACCGGGGAGCTGTTTTTT.

Only a few counts were recorded for this clonotype. This rearrangement joins TRBV4-3 to TRBJ1-2, with D hard to call. Germline V gene sequence: CDR1 LGHNA, CDR2 YSLEER. The CDR3 is 15 residues long. With 3 bases removed from V and 3 bases from J, the gap between germline ends came to 14 bases. The CDR3, as DNA: TGCGCCAGCAGCCAGAGGACTACCGACCACTATGGCTACACCTTC. Its translation: CASSQRTTDHYGYTF.

The V call is TRBV25-1, the J call TRBJ1-1; no definite D call. The CDR3 is 13 residues long. Trimming took 1 base from V and 3 from J, leaving 6 bases between them. Per germline, CDR1 MGHDK and CDR2 SYGVNS. This CDR3 reads CASSELLDTEAFF. The CDR3 DNA is TGTGCCAGCAGTGAATTGTTGGACACTGAAGCTTTCTTT.

This clonotype appeared a few times. V gene TRBV27 combines with J gene TRBJ2-7; possibly TRBD2 for D (5 bases). Per germline, CDR1 MNHEY and CDR2 SMNVEV (reference sequence). The CDR3 totals 13 residues. Trimming pared 5 bases from V and 6 bases from J, leaving 14 bases between. The chain's CDR3 is CASSMGLAGEQYF. In DNA, the CDR3 is TGTGCCAGCAGTATGGGTCTAGCAGGCGAGCAGTACTTC.

This clonotype showed up just a few times. The CDR3 sequence: CASSLEIAGGKETQYF. CDR3 nucleotides: TGCGCCAGCAGCTTGGAAATAGCGGGAGGGAAAGAGACCCAGTACTTC. V usage is TRBV5-1 and J usage is TRBJ2-5; 11 bases match TRBD2. CDR1 and CDR2 (germline): SGHRS, YFSETQ. The V and J ends lost 0 bases and 3 bases, in that order; junction bases with no gene match: 4. The CDR3 contains 16 residues.